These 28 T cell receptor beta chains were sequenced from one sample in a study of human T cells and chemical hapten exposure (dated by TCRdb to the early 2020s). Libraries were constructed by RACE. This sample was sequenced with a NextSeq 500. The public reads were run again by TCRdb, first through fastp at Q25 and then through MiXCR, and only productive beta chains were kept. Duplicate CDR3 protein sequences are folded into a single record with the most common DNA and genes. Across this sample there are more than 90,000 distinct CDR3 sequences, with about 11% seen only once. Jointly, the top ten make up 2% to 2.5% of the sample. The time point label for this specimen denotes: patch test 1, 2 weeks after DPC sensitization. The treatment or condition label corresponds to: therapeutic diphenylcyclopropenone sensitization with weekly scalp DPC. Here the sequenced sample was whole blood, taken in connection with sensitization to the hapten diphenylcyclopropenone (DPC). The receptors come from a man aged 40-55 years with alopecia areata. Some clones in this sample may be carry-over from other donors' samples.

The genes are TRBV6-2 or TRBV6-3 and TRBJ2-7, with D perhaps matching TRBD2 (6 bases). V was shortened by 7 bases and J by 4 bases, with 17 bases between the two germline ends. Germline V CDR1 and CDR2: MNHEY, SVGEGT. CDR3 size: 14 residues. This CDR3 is CASMRDGSGYEQYV. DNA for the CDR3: TGTGCCAGCATGCGGGACGGATCGGGATACGAGCAGTACGTC.

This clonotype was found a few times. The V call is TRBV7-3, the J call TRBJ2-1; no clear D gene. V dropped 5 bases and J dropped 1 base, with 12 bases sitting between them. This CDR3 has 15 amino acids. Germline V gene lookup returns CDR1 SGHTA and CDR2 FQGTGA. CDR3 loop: CASSLDRRSYNEQFF. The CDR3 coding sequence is TGTGCCAGCAGCCTGGACCGAAGGTCCTACAATGAGCAGTTCTTC.

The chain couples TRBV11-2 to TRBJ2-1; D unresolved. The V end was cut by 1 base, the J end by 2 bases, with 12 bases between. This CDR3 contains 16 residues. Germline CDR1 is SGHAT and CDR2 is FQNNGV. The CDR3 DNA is TGTGCCAGCAGCTTAGTTTCGAGACCACCCTACAATGAGCAGTTCTTC. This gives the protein CASSLVSRPPYNEQFF.

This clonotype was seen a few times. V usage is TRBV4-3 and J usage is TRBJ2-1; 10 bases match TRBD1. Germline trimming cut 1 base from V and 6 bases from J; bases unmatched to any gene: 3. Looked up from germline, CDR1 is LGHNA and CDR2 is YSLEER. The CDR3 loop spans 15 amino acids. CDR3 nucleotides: TGCGCCAGCAGCCAAGGACAGGGGGCCGCCAATGAGCAGTTCTTC. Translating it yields CASSQGQGAANEQFF.

CDR3 DNA sequence: TGTGCCAGCAGCTTAGAAACAGGGAGGGGTGGCTACACCTTC. Protein: CASSLETGRGGYTF. This chain links TRBV5-4 with TRBJ1-2; D is possibly TRBD1 (6 bases). The CDR3 extends over 14 amino acids. CDR1 and CDR2 (germline): SGHNT, YYREEE (reference sequence). V was shortened by 2 bases and J by 7 bases, with 15 bases between the two germline ends.

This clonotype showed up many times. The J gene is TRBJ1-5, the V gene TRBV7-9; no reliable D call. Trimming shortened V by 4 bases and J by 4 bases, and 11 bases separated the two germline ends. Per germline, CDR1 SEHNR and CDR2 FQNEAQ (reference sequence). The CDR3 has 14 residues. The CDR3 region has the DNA TGTGCCAGCAGCTCTAACAGCGATAATCAGCCCCAGCATTTT. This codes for CASSSNSDNQPQHF.

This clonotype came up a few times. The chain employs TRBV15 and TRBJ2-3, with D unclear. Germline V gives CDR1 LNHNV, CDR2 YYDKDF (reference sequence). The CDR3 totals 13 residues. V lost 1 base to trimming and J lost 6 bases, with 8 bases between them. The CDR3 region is CATSRGPGDTQYF. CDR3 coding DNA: TGTGCCACCAGCAGAGGTCCGGGTGATACGCAGTATTTT.

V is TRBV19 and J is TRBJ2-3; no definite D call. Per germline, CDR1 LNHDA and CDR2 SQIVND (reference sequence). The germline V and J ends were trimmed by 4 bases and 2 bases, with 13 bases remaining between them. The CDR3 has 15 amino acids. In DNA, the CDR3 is TGTGCCAGTAGTAGGTTGACATCTTCCACAGATACGCAGTATTTT. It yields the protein CASSRLTSSTDTQYF.

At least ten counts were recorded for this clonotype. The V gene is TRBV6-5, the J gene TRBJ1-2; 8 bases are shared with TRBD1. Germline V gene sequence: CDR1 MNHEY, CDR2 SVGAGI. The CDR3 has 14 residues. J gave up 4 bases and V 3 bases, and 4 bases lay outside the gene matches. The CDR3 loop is CASSYAGTGYGYTF. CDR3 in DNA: TGTGCCAGCAGTTATGCCGGGACAGGCTATGGCTACACCTTC.

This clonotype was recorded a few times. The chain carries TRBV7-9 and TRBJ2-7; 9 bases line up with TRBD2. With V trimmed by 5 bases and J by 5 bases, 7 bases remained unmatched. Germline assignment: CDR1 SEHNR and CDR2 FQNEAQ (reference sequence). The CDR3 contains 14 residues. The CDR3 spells CASSPAGGTHEQYF. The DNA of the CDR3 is TGTGCCAGCAGCCCAGCGGGGGGTACCCACGAGCAGTACTTC. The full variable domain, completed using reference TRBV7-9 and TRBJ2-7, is DTGVSQNPRHKITKRGQNVTFRCDPISEHNRLYWYRQTLGQGPEFLTYFQNEAQLEKSRLLSDRFSAERPKGSFSTLEIQRTEQGDSAMYLCASSPAGGTHEQYFGPGTRLTVT.

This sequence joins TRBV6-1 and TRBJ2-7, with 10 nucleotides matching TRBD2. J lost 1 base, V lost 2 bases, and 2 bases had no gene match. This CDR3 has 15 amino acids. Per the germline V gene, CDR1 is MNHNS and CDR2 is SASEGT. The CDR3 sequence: CASSELTSGSYEQYF. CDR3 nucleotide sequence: TGTGCCAGCAGTGAACTGACTAGCGGGTCCTACGAGCAGTACTTC.

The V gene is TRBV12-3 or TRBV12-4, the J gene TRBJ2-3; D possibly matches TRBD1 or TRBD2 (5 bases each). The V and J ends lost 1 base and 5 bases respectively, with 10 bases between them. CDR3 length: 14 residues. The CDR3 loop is CASSLGGIGDTQYF. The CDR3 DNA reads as TGTGCCAGCAGTTTAGGGGGGATTGGAGATACGCAGTATTTT.

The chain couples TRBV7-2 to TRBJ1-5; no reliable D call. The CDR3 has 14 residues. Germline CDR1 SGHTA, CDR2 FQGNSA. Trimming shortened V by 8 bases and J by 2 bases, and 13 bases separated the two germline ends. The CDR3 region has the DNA TGTGCCAGCGGGTTGTCCGGGGGCAATCAGCCCCAGCATTTT. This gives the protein CASGLSGGNQPQHF.

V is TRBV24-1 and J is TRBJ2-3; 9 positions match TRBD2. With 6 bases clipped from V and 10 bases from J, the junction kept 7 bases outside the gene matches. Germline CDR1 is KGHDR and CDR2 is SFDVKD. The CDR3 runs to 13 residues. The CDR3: CATSQLAGCSQYF. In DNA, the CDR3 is TGTGCCACCAGTCAGCTAGCGGGATGTTCGCAGTATTTT.

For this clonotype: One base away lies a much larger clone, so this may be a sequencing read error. CDR3 in amino acids: CSSSWNPTVAKNIQYF. The CDR3 coding sequence is TGCTCCAGCAGCTGGAACCCGACCGTAGCCAAAAACATTCAGTACTTC. J is TRBJ2-4 and V is TRBV5-1; no definite D call. The CDR3 sequence is 16 residues long. The germline V gene encodes CDR1 SGHRS and CDR2 YFSETQ.

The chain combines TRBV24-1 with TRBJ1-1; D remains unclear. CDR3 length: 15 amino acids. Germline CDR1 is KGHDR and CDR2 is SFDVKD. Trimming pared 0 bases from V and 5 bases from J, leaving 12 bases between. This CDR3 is CATSDLHPGWTEAFF. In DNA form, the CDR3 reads TGTGCCACCAGTGATTTGCATCCGGGGTGGACTGAAGCTTTCTTT.

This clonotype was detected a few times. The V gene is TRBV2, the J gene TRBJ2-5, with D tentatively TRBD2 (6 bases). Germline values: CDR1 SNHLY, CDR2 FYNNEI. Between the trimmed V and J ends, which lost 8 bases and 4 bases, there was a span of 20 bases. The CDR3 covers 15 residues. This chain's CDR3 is CASGASGLGGETQYF. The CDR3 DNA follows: TGTGCCAGCGGGGCGAGCGGACTCGGGGGAGAGACCCAGTACTTC.

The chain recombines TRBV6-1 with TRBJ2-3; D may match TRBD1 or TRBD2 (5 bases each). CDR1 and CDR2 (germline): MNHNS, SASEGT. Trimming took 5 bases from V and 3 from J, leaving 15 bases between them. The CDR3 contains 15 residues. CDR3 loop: CASSSYPEGTDTQYF. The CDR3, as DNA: TGTGCCAGCAGTTCGTACCCAGAGGGGACAGATACGCAGTATTTT.

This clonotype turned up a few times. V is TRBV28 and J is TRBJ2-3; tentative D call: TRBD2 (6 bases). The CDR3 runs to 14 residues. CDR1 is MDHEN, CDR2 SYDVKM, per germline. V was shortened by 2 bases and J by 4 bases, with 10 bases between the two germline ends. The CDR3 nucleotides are TGTGCCAGCAGTTTAAGCCCGGGGGCAGATACGCAGTATTTT. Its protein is CASSLSPGADTQYF.

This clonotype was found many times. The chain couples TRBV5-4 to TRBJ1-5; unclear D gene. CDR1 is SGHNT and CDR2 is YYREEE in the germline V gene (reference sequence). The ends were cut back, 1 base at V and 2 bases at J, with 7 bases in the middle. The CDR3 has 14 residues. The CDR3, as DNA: TGTGCCAGCAGCTTGATGGGAGGCAATCAGCCCCAGCATTTT. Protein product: CASSLMGGNQPQHF.

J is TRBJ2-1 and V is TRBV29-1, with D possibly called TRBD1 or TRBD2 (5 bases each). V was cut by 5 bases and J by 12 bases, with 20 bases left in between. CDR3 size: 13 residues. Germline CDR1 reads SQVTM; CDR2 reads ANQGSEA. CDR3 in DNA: TGCAGCGTTCGCCTATCACTTGGGGGTGGGCAGTTCTTC. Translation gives CSVRLSLGGGQFF.

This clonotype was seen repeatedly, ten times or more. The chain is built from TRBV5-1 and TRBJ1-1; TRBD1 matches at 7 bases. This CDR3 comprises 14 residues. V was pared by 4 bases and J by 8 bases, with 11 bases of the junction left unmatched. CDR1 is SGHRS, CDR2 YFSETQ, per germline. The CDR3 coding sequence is TGCGCCAGCAGCCCGGGTACTCCGGGACAGGAAGCTTTCTTT. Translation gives CASSPGTPGQEAFF. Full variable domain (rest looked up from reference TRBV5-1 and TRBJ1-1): KAGVTQTPRYLIKTRGQQVTLSCSPISGHRSVSWYQQTPGQGLQFLFEYFSETQRNKGNFPGRFSGRQFSNSRSEMNVSTLELGDSALYLCASSPGTPGQEAFFGQGTRLTVV.

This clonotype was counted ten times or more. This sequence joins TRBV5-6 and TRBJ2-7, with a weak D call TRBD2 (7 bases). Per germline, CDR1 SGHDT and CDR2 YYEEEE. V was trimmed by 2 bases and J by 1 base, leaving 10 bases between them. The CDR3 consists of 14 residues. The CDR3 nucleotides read TGTGCCAGCAGCTTCGGGGGGCCGTCCTACGAGCAGTACTTC. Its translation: CASSFGGPSYEQYF.

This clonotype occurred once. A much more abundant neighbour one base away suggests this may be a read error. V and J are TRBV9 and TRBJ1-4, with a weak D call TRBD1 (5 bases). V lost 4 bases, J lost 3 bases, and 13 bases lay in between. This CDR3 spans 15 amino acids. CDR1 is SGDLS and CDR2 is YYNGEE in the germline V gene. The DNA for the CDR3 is TGTGCCAGCAGCCCCCTCAGGGCCTCTAATGAAAAACTGTTTTTT. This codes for CASSPLRASNEKLFF.

CDR3 region: CAWLWGRGTQYF. The CDR3 DNA follows: TGTGCCTGGCTGTGGGGGCGGGGGACCCAGTACTTC. The V and J genes are TRBV30 and TRBJ2-5; D is perhaps TRBD1 or TRBD2 (6 bases each). Trimming took off 5 bases at V and 7 bases at J, with 14 bases between the two ends. Per germline, CDR1 GTSNPN and CDR2 SVGIG (reference sequence). The CDR3 has 12 residues.

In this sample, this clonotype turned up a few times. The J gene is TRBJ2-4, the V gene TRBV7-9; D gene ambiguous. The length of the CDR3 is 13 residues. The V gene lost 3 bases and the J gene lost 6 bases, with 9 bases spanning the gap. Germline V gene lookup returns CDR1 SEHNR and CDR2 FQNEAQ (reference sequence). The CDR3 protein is CASSFYAINIQYF. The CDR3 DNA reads TGTGCCAGCAGCTTCTACGCTATAAACATTCAGTACTTC. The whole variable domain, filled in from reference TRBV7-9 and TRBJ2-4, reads DTGVSQNPRHKITKRGQNVTFRCDPISEHNRLYWYRQTLGQGPEFLTYFQNEAQLEKSRLLSDRFSAERPKGSFSTLEIQRTEQGDSAMYLCASSFYAINIQYFGAGTRLSVL.

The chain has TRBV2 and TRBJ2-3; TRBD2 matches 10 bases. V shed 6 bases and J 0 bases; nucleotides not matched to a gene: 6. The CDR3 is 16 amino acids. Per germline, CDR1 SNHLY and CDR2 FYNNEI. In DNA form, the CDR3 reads TGTGCCAGCAGCAAACTACTAGCGGGAAGCACAGATACGCAGTATTTT. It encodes CASSKLLAGSTDTQYF.

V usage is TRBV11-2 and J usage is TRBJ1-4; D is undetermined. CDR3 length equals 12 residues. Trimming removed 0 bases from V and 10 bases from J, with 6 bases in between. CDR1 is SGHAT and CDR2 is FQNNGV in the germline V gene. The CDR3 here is CASSLDRLKLFF. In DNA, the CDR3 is TGTGCCAGCAGCTTAGATCGGTTAAAACTGTTTTTT.